The clone carrying this T cell receptor beta chain was recorded at least ten times. The antigen remains unidentified. V was cut by 2 bases and J by 5 bases, with 6 bases left in between. The CDR3 spans 12 residues. CDR1 is MNHNY, CDR2 SVGAGI, per germline (reference sequence). The record originates from a study of T cell repertoires in cytomegalovirus infection. Study overall: Indicated by public TCR beta signatures were CMV infection and matching HLA type.

Study outcomes and limitations: Ex vivo responses were dominated by HLA-C-restricted CMV-specific TCR beta clonotypes. Cumulative frequency of public TCR beta families picked out carriers of CMV plus the relevant HLA.

A single record per CDR3 protein comes from TCRdb applying MiXCR to the reads. The profile covers about 250,000 distinct CDR3 sequences, with about 5.9% appearing a single time and 5.5% to 6.5% taken by the ten largest. Sequences were obtained from PBMCs. This sequence originates from a human donor in good health (CMV status not recorded). Some clones in this sample may be carry-over from other donors' samples. The J gene is TRBJ1-1, the V gene TRBV6-6; D gene unclear. CDR3 in amino acids: CASSYERTEAFF. As DNA, the CDR3 is TGTGCCAGCAGTTACGAGAGGACTGAAGCTTTCTTT.